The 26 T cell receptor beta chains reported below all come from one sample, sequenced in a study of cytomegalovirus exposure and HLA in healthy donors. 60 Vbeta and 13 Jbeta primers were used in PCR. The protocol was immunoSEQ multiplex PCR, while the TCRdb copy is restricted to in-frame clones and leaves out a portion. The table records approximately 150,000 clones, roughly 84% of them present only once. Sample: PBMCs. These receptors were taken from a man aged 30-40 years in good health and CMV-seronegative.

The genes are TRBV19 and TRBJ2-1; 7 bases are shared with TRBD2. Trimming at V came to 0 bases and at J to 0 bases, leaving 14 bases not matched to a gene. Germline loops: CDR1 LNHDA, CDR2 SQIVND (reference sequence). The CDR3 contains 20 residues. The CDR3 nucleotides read TGTGCCAGTAGTATAGATCTAGGCGGGAGAGGGATTAGCTCCTACAATGAGCAGTTCTTC. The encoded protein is CASSIDLGGRGISSYNEQFF.

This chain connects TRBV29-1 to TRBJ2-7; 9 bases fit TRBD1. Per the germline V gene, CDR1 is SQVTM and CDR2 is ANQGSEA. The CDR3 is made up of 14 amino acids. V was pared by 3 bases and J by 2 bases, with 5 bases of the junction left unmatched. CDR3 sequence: CSVETRTGAYEQYF. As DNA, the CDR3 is TGCAGCGTTGAGACGAGGACAGGGGCCTACGAGCAGTACTTC.

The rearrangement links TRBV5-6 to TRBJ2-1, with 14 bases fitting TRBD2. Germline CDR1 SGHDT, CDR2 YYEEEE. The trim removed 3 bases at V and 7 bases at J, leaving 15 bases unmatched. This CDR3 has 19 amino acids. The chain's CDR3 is CASSYRTSGGYVFFNEQFF. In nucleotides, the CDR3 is TGTGCCAGCAGCTACCGGACTAGCGGGGGGTACGTTTTTTTTAATGAGCAGTTCTTC.

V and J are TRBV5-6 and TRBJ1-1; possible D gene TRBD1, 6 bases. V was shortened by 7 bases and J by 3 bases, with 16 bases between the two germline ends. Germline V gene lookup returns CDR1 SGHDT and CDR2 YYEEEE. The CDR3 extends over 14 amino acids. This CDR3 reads CASGYSDSYTEAFF. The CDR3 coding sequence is TGTGCCAGCGGCTACTCGGACAGCTACACTGAAGCTTTCTTT.

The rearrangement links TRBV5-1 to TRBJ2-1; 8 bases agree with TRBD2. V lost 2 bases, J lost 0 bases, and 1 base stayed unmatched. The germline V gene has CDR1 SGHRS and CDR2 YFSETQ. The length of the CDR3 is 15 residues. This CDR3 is CASSFSGTSYNEQFF. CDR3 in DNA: TGCGCCAGCAGCTTTAGCGGGACCTCCTACAATGAGCAGTTCTTC. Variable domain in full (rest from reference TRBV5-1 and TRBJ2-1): KAGVTQTPRYLIKTRGQQVTLSCSPISGHRSVSWYQQTPGQGLQFLFEYFSETQRNKGNFPGRFSGRQFSNSRSEMNVSTLELGDSALYLCASSFSGTSYNEQFFGPGTRLTVL.

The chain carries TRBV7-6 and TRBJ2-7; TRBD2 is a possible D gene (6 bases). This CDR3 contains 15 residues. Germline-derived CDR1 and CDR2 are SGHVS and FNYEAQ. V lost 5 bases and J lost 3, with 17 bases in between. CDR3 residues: CASSPSGTRNYEQYF. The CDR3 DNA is TGTGCCAGCAGCCCTTCCGGGACTCGAAACTACGAGCAGTACTTC.

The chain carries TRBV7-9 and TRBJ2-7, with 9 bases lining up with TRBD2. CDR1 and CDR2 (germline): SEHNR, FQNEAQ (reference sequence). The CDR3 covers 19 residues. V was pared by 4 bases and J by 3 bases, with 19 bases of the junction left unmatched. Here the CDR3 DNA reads TGTGCCAGCAGCTCCCGGAGGATCCAATCTAGCGGGAATTACTACGAGCAGTACTTC. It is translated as CASSSRRIQSSGNYYEQYF.

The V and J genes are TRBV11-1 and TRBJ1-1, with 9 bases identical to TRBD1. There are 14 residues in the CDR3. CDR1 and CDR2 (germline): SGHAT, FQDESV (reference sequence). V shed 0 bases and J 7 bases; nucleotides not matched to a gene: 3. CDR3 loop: CASSLAGQGGEAFF. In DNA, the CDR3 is TGTGCCAGCAGCTTAGCGGGACAGGGAGGTGAAGCTTTCTTT.

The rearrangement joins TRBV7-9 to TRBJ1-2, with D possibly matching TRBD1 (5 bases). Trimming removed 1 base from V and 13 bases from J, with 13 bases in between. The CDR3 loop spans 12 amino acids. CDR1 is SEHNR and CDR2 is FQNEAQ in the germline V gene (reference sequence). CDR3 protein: CASSLGSRVITF. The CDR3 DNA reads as TGTGCCAGCAGCTTAGGTAGCAGGGTAATCACCTTC.

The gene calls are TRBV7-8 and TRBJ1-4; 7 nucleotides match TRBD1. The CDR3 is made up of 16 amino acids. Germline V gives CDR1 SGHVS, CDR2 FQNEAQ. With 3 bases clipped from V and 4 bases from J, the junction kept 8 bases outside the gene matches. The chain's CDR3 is CASSFGPPGGNEKLFF. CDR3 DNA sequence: TGTGCCAGCAGCTTTGGGCCTCCAGGGGGTAATGAAAAACTGTTTTTT.

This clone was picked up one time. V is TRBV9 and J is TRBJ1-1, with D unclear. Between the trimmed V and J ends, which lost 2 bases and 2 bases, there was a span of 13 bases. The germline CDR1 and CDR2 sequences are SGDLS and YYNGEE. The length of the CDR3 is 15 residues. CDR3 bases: TGTGCCAGCAGCGTCGACCCGACACCTAACACTGAAGCTTTCTTT. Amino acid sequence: CASSVDPTPNTEAFF. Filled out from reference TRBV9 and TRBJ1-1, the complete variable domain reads DSGVTQTPKHLITATGQRVTLRCSPRSGDLSVYWYQQSLDQGLQFLIQYYNGEERAKGNILERFSAQQFPDLHSELNLSSLELGDSALYFCASSVDPTPNTEAFFGQGTRLTVV.

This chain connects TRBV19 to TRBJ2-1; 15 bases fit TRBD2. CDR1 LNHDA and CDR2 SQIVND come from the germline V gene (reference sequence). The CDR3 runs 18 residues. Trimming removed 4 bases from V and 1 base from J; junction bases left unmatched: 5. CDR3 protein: CASSTIGLAGGSYNEQFF. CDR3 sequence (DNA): TGTGCCAGTAGTACCATCGGACTAGCGGGAGGGTCCTACAATGAGCAGTTCTTC.

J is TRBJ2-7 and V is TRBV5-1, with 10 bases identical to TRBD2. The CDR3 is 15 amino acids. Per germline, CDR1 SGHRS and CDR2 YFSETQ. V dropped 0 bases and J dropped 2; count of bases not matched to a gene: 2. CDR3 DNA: TGCGCCAGCAGCTTGGAACTAGCGGGGACCTACGAGCAGTACTTC. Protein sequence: CASSLELAGTYEQYF.

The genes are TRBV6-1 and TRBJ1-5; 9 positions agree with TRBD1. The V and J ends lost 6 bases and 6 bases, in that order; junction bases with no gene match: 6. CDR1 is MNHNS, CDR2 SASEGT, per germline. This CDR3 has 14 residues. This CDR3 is CASRGQGPFQPQHF. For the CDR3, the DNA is TGTGCCAGCAGAGGACAGGGGCCTTTTCAGCCCCAGCATTTT.

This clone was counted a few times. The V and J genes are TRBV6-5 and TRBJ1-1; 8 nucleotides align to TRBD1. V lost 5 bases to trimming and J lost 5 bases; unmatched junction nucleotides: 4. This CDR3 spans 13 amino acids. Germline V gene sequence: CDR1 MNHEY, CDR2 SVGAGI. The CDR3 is CASSVGQGTEAFF. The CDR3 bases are TGTGCCAGCAGTGTAGGACAGGGAACTGAAGCTTTCTTT.

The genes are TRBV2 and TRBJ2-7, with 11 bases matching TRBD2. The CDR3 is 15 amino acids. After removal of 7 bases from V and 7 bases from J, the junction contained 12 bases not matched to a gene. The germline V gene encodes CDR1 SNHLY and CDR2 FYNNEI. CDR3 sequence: CASIPTSGSISEQYF. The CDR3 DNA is TGTGCCAGCATCCCCACTAGCGGGAGTATCAGTGAGCAGTACTTC.

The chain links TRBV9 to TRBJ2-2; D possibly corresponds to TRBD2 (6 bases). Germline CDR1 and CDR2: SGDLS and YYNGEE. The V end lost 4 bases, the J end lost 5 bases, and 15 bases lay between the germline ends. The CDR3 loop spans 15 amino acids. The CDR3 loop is CASSIQGGRTGELFF. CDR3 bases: TGTGCCAGCAGCATACAAGGAGGGCGGACCGGGGAGCTGTTTTTT.

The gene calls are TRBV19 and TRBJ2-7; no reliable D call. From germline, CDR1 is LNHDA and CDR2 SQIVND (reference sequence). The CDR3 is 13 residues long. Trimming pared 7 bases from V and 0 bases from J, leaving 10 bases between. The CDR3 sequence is CASKELNSYEQYF. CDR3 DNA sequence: TGTGCCAGTAAGGAACTAAACTCCTACGAGCAGTACTTC.

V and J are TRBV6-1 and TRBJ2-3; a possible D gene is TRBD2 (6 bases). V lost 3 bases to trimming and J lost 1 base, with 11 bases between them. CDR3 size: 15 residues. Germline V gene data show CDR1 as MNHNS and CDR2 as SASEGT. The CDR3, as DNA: TGTGCCAGCAGTGAGCGACTAGGAGGCACAGATACGCAGTATTTT. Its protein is CASSERLGGTDTQYF.

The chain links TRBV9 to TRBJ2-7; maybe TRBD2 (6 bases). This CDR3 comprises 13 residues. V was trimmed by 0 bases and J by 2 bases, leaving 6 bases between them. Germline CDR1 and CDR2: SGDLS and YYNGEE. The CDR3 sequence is CASSVGLAYEQYF. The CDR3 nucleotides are TGTGCCAGCAGCGTAGGACTAGCCTACGAGCAGTACTTC. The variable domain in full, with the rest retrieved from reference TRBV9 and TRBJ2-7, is DSGVTQTPKHLITATGQRVTLRCSPRSGDLSVYWYQQSLDQGLQFLIQYYNGEERAKGNILERFSAQQFPDLHSELNLSSLELGDSALYFCASSVGLAYEQYFGPGTRLTVT.

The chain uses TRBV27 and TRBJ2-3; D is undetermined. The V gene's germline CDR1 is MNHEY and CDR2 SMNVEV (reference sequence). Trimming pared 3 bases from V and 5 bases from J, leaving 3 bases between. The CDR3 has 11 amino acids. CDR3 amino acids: CASSLRDTQYF. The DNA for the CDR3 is TGTGCCAGCAGTTTGAGAGATACGCAGTATTTT.

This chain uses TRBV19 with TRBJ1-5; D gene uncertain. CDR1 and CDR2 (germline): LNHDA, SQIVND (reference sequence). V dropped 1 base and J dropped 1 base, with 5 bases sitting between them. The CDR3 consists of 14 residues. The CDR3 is CASSIGGSNQPQHF. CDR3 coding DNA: TGTGCCAGTAGTATAGGAGGGAGCAATCAGCCCCAGCATTTT. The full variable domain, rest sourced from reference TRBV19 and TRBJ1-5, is DGGITQSPKYLFRKEGQNVTLSCEQNLNHDAMYWYRQDPGQGLRLIYYSQIVNDFQKGDIAEGYSVSREKKESFPLTVTSAQKNPTAFYLCASSIGGSNQPQHFGDGTRLSIL.

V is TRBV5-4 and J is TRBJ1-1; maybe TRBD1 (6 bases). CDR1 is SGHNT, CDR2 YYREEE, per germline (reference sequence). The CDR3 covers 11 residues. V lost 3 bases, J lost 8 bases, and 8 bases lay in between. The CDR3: CASSWGTEAFF. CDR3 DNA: TGTGCCAGCAGCTGGGGGACAGAAGCTTTCTTT.

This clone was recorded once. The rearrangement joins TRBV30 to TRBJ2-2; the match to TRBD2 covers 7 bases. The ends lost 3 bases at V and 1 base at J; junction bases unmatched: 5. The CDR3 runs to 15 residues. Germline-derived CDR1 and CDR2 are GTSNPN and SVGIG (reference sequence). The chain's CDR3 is CAWRAGTMNTGELFF. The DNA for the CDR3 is TGTGCCTGGAGGGCCGGGACTATGAACACCGGGGAGCTGTTTTTT.

CDR3 in DNA: TGCGCCAGCAGCCCGGGGACAGGGGGCGAGACTGAGCAGTTCTTC. Translated: CASSPGTGGETEQFF. The gene calls are TRBV5-1 and TRBJ2-1; 12 bases fit TRBD1. V lost 4 bases, J lost 9 bases, and 8 bases stayed unmatched. The CDR3 is 15 amino acids. In germline, CDR1 is SGHRS, CDR2 YFSETQ. Combining the CDR3 with reference TRBV5-1 and TRBJ2-1 gives the whole variable domain KAGVTQTPRYLIKTRGQQVTLSCSPISGHRSVSWYQQTPGQGLQFLFEYFSETQRNKGNFPGRFSGRQFSNSRSEMNVSTLELGDSALYLCASSPGTGGETEQFFGPGTRLTVL.

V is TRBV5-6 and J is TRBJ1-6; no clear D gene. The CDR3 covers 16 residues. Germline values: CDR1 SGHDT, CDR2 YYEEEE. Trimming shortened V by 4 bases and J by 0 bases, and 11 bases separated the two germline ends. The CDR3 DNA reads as TGTGCCAGCAGCCATACGAGGAGCTCCTATAATTCACCCCTCCACTTT. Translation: CASSHTRSSYNSPLHF.